These T cell receptor beta chains were read from a single sample in a study of T cells in Graves' hyperthyroidism and ophthalmopathy. TCRdb re-called the multiplex PCR reads with MiXCR, one entry per CDR3 protein. The table shows hundreds of thousands of distinct CDR3 sequences, with about 15% occurring only once. The sample comprised blood. These receptors all stem from a woman between 40 and 50 years old with Graves' hyperthyroidism. The CDR3 runs from the conserved cysteine through the conserved F or W. Each record gives: J gene, V gene, clone size, D gene, CDR3 DNA, CDR3 protein. D genes are given only for firm matches. Not all rows give a size; the values are once, few, many and, for expanded clones, a class.

j_call: TRBJ2-1; v_call: TRBV24-1; clone_size: .; d_call: TRBD2; cdr3_nt: TGTGCCACCAGTGACCCGGGACTAGCGGGAGCCCGCGAGCAGTTCTTC; cdr3_aa: CATSDPGLAGAREQFF
j_call: TRBJ2-2; v_call: TRBV24-1; clone_size: .; d_call: .; cdr3_nt: TGTGCCACCAGTGATCTTTGGGCGAACACCGGGGAGCTGTTTTTT; cdr3_aa: CATSDLWANTGELFF
j_call: TRBJ2-3; v_call: TRBV20-1; clone_size: .; d_call: .; cdr3_nt: TGCAGTGCTAGAGAAATGGTCCCAGATACGCAGTATTTT; cdr3_aa: CSAREMVPDTQYF
j_call: TRBJ2-1; v_call: TRBV6-1; clone_size: few; d_call: TRBD2; cdr3_nt: TGTGCCAGCAGTGTTACTAGCGGGAGGCCAAGGGATAACAATGAGCAGTTCTTC; cdr3_aa: CASSVTSGRPRDNNEQFF
j_call: TRBJ1-4; v_call: TRBV9; clone_size: .; d_call: .; cdr3_nt: TGTGCCAGCAGCCCAATCGGGGATCCTAATGAAAAACTGTTTTTT; cdr3_aa: CASSPIGDPNEKLFF
j_call: TRBJ1-2; v_call: TRBV3-1; clone_size: many; d_call: .; cdr3_nt: TGTGCCAGCAGCCATCGTACAGGAGGGGGCTACACCTTC; cdr3_aa: CASSHRTGGGYTF
j_call: TRBJ2-2; v_call: TRBV12-3/TRBV12-4; clone_size: many; d_call: TRBD1; cdr3_nt: TGTGCCAGCAGTGGGGACAGGGAGGACACCGGGGAGCTGTTTTTT; cdr3_aa: CASSGDREDTGELFF
j_call: TRBJ2-5; v_call: TRBV7-9; clone_size: many; d_call: TRBD1; cdr3_nt: TGTGCCAGCAGCCCAGGGGGCGCGACGGAAGAGACCCAGTACTTC; cdr3_aa: CASSPGGATEETQYF
j_call: TRBJ2-7; v_call: TRBV9; clone_size: few; d_call: .; cdr3_nt: TGTGCCAGCAGCGTAGGGGGCAGCGGGTACGAGCAGTACTTC; cdr3_aa: CASSVGGSGYEQYF
j_call: TRBJ2-3; v_call: TRBV10-1; clone_size: .; d_call: TRBD1; cdr3_nt: TGCGCCAGCAGTGAGTACAGGGGAAATACGCAGTATTTT; cdr3_aa: CASSEYRGNTQYF
j_call: TRBJ2-7; v_call: TRBV7-2; clone_size: many; d_call: .; cdr3_nt: TGTGCCAGCAGCTTAGACAGGGCCTCCTACGAGCAGTACTTC; cdr3_aa: CASSLDRASYEQYF
j_call: TRBJ2-5; v_call: TRBV29-1; clone_size: few; d_call: TRBD2; cdr3_nt: TGCAGCGTTAACGGACTAGAAGAGACCCAGTACTTC; cdr3_aa: CSVNGLEETQYF
j_call: TRBJ1-3; v_call: TRBV18; clone_size: many; d_call: .; cdr3_nt: TGTGCCAGCTCACCGTTTGACGGTTCCTCTGGAAACACCATATATTTT; cdr3_aa: CASSPFDGSSGNTIYF
j_call: TRBJ2-3; v_call: TRBV7-9; clone_size: many; d_call: TRBD2; cdr3_nt: TGTGCCAGCAGCTTCCCGACTAGCGGAACAGATACGCAGTATTTT; cdr3_aa: CASSFPTSGTDTQYF
j_call: TRBJ1-4; v_call: TRBV28; clone_size: many; d_call: TRBD1; cdr3_nt: TGTGCCAGCAGTGGACAACAGGGGGCATATGAAAAACTGTTTTTT; cdr3_aa: CASSGQQGAYEKLFF
j_call: TRBJ1-1; v_call: TRBV5-1; clone_size: many; d_call: .; cdr3_nt: TGCGCCAGCAGCTTGGACGGCAGGGGAACCACTGAAGCTTTCTTT; cdr3_aa: CASSLDGRGTTEAFF
j_call: TRBJ2-7; v_call: TRBV28; clone_size: .; d_call: TRBD2; cdr3_nt: TGTGCCAGCAGTTTATCCGGGACTAGCGGATCCTACGAGCAGTACTTC; cdr3_aa: CASSLSGTSGSYEQYF
j_call: TRBJ1-5; v_call: TRBV2; clone_size: many; d_call: .; cdr3_nt: TGTGCCAGCACTAGACAGGTGGTGGGCAATCAGCCCCAGCATTTT; cdr3_aa: CASTRQVVGNQPQHF
j_call: TRBJ2-7; v_call: TRBV12-3/TRBV12-4; clone_size: many; d_call: .; cdr3_nt: TGTGCCAGCAGTACCAAAGACAGGTACTCCTACGAGCAGTACTTC; cdr3_aa: CASSTKDRYSYEQYF
j_call: TRBJ2-1; v_call: TRBV7-2; clone_size: many; d_call: TRBD2; cdr3_nt: TGTGCCAGCAGCTTAGCGGGACTAGCGATCAATGAGCAGTTCTTC; cdr3_aa: CASSLAGLAINEQFF
j_call: TRBJ2-7; v_call: TRBV7-9; clone_size: many; d_call: .; cdr3_nt: TGTGCCAGCACCATAATTCCGGGGTCCTTCCCCTACGAGCAGTACTTC; cdr3_aa: CASTIIPGSFPYEQYF
j_call: TRBJ1-1; v_call: TRBV5-1; clone_size: many; d_call: .; cdr3_nt: TGCGCCAGCAGTGGCCGGGGTGAGCCTGAAGCTTTCTTT; cdr3_aa: CASSGRGEPEAFF
j_call: TRBJ2-7; v_call: TRBV5-1; clone_size: .; d_call: .; cdr3_nt: TGCGCCAGCAGCCCAGATAACGCCTACGAGCAGTACTTC; cdr3_aa: CASSPDNAYEQYF
j_call: TRBJ2-7; v_call: TRBV18; clone_size: few; d_call: TRBD2; cdr3_nt: TGTGCCAGCTCACCACGGGGACTAGCGGGAGGGCTGAGTTTCGAGCAGTACTTC; cdr3_aa: CASSPRGLAGGLSFEQYF
j_call: TRBJ2-5; v_call: TRBV3-1; clone_size: many; d_call: TRBD2; cdr3_nt: TGTGCCAGCAGCCGCCCGACTAGCGGGAGTGGAAAGGAGACCCAGTACTTC; cdr3_aa: CASSRPTSGSGKETQYF
j_call: TRBJ2-5; v_call: TRBV6-1; clone_size: .; d_call: TRBD2; cdr3_nt: TGTGCCAGCGCAGGACTAGCTGAAGAGACCCAGTACTTC; cdr3_aa: CASAGLAEETQYF
j_call: TRBJ1-2; v_call: TRBV28; clone_size: many; d_call: .; cdr3_nt: TGTGCCAGCAGTTTAATCCTCAGATACACACGCTATGGCTACACCTTC; cdr3_aa: CASSLILRYTRYGYTF
j_call: TRBJ2-3; v_call: TRBV5-1; clone_size: few; d_call: .; cdr3_nt: TGCGCCAGCGGGGTAAACTCCCTCACAGATACGCAGTATTTT; cdr3_aa: CASGVNSLTDTQYF